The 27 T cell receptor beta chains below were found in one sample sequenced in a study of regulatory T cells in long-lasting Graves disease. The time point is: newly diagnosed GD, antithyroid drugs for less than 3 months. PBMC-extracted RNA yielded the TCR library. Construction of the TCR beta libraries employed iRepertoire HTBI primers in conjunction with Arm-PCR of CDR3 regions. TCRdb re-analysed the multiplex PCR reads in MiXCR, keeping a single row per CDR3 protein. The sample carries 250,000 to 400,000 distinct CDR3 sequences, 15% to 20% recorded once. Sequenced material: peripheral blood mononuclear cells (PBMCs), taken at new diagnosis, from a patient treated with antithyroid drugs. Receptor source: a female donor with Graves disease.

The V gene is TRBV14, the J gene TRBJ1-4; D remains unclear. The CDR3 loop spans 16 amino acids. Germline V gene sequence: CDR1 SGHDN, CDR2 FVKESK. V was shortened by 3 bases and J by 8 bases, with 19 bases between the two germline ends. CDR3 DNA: TGTGCCAGCAGCCATGTTGGCCATGGGGTTTGGGAAAAACTGTTTTTT. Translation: CASSHVGHGVWEKLFF.

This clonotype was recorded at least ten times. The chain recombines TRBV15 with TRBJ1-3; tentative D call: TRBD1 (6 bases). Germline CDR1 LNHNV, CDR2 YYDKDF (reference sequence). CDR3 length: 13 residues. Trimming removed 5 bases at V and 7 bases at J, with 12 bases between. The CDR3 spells CATSETGRNTIYF. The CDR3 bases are TGTGCCACCAGCGAAACAGGGAGGAACACCATATATTTT.

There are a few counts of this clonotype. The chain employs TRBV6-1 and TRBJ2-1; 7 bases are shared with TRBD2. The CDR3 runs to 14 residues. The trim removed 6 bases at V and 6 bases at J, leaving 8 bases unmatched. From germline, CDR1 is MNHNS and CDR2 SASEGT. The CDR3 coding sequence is TGTGCCAGCAGGGGAGCGGGACTTACCAATGAGCAGTTCTTC. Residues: CASRGAGLTNEQFF.

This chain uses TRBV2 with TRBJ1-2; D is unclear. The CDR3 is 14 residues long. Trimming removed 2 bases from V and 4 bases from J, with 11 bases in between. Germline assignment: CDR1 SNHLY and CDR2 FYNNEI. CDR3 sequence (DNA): TGTGCCAGCAGTGAATATGGGCAGACCTATGGCTACACCTTC. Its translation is CASSEYGQTYGYTF.

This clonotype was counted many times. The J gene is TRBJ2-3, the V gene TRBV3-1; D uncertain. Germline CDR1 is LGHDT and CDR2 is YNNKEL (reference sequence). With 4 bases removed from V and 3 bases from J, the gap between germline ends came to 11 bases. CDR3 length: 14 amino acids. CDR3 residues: CASSPGAPTDTQYF. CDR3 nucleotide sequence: TGTGCCAGCAGCCCTGGAGCACCGACAGATACGCAGTATTTT.

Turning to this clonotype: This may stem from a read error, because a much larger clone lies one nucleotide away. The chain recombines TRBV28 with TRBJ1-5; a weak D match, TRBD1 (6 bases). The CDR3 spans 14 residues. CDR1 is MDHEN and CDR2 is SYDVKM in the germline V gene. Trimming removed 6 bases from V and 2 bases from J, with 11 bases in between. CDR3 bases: TGTGCCAGCAGGATACAGGGTGGCAATCAGCCCCAGCATTTT. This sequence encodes CASRIQGGNQPQHF.

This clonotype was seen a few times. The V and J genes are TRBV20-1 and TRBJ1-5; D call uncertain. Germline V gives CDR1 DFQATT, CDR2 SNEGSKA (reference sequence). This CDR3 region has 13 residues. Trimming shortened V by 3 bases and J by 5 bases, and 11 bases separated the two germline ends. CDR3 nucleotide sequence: TGCAGTGCTAGTTGGACGGATTATCAGCCCCAGCATTTT. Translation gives CSASWTDYQPQHF.

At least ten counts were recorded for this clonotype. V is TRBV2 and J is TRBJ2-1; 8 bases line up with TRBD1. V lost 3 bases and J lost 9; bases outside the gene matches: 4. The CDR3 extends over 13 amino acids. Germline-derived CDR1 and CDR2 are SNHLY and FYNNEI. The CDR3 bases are TGTGCCAGCAGTGACAGGGGGCAGCGTGAGCAGTTCTTC. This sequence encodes CASSDRGQREQFF. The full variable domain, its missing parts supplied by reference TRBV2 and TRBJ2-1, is EPEVTQTPSHQVTQMGQEVILRCVPISNHLYFYWYRQILGQKVEFLVSFYNNEISEKSEIFDDQFSVERPDGSNFTLKIRSTKLEDSAMYFCASSDRGQREQFFGPGTRLTVL.

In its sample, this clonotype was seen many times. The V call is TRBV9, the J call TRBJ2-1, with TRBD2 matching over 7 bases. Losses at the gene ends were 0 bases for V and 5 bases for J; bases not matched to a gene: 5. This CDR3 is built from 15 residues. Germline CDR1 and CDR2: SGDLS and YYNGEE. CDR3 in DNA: TGTGCCAGCAGCGTAGGGGGCGGGAGACACAATGAGCAGTTCTTC. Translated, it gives CASSVGGGRHNEQFF. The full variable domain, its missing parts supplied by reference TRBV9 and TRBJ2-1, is DSGVTQTPKHLITATGQRVTLRCSPRSGDLSVYWYQQSLDQGLQFLIQYYNGEERAKGNILERFSAQQFPDLHSELNLSSLELGDSALYFCASSVGGGRHNEQFFGPGTRLTVL.

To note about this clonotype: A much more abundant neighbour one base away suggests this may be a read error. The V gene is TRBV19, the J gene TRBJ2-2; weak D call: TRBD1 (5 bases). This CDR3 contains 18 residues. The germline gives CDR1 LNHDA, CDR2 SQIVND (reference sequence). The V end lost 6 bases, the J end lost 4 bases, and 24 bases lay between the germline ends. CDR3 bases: TGTGCCAGTAGCGGACCGTCGGGTCGGGCCCAGGGCACCGGGGAGCTGTTTTTT. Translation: CASSGPSGRAQGTGELFF.

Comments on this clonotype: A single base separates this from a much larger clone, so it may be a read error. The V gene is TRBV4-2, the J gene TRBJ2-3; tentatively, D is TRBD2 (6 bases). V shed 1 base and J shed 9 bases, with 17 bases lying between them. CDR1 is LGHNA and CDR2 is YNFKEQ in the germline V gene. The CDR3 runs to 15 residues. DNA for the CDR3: TGTGCCAGCAGCCAAGCATTGCGGGATGAGGGGACGCAGTATTTT. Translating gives CASSQALRDEGTQYF.

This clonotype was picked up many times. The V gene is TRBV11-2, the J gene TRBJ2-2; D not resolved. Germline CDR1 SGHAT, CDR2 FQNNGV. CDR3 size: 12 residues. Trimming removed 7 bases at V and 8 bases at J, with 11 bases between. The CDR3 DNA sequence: TGTGCCAGCACCTTCACGGGTGGGGAGCTGTTTTTT. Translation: CASTFTGGELFF.

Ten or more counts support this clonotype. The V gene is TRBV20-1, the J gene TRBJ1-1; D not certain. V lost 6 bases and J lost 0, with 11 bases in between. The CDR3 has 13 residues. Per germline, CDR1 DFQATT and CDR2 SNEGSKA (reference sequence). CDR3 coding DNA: TGCAGTGCGCCACGAGAAGTGAACACTGAAGCTTTCTTT. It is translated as CSAPREVNTEAFF.

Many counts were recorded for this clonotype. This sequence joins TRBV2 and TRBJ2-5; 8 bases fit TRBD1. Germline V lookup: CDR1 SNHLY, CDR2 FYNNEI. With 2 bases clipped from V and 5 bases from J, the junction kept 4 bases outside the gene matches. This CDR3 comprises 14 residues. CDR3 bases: TGTGCCAGCAGTGAACAGGGGGCTGGGGAGACCCAGTACTTC. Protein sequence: CASSEQGAGETQYF. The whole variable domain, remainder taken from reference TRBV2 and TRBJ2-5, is EPEVTQTPSHQVTQMGQEVILRCVPISNHLYFYWYRQILGQKVEFLVSFYNNEISEKSEIFDDQFSVERPDGSNFTLKIRSTKLEDSAMYFCASSEQGAGETQYFGPGTRLLVL.

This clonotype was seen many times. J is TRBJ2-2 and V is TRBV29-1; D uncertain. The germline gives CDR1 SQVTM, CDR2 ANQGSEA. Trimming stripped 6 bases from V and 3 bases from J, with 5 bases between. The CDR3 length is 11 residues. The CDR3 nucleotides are TGCAGCGTCGGTGACACCGGGGAGCTGTTTTTT. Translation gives CSVGDTGELFF.

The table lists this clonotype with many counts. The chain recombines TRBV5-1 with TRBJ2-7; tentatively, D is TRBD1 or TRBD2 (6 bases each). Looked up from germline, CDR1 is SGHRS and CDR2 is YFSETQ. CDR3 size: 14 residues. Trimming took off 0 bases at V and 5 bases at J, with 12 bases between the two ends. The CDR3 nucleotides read TGCGCCAGCAGCTTGGACGGGGGCCTGGACGAGCAGTACTTC. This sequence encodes CASSLDGGLDEQYF.

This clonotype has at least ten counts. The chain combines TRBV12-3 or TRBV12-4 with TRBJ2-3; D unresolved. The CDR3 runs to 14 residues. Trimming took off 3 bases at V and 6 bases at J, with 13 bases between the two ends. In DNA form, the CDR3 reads TGTGCCAGCAGTTTCTCCTACCACAAGGATACGCAGTATTTT. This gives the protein CASSFSYHKDTQYF.

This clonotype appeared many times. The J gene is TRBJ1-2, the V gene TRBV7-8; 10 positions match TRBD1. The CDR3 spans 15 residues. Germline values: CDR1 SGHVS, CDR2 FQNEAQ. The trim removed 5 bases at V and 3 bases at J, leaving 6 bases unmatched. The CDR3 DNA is TGTGCCAGCAGCCCGACAGGGGGCGGGTACTATGGCTACACCTTC. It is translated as CASSPTGGGYYGYTF.

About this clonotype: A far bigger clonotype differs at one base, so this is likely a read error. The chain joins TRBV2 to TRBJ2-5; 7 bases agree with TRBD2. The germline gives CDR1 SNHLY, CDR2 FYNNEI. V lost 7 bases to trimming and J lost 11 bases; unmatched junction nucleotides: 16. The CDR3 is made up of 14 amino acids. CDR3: CASNVGAGVNEQYF. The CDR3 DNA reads TGTGCCAGCAATGTCGGGGCGGGAGTCAATGAGCAGTACTTC.

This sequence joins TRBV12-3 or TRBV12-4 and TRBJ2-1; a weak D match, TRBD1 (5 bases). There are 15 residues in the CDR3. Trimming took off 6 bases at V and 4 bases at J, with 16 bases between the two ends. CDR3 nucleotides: TGTGCCAGCAGCCTGTCGCGTGGGGCTTACAATGAGCAGTTCTTC. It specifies CASSLSRGAYNEQFF.

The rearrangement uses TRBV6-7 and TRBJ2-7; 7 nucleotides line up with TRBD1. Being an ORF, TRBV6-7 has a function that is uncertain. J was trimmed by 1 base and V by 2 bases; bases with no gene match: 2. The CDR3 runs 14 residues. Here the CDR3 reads CASSYRDSSYEQYF. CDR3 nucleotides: TGTGCCAGCAGTTACCGGGACAGTTCCTACGAGCAGTACTTC.

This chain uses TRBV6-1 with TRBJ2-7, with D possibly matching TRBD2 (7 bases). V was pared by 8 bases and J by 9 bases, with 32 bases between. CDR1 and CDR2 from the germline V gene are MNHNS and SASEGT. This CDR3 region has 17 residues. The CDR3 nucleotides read TGTGCCAGCTCGCCCGGGGGGCCGGGATCTAACACGAAAGGGCAGTACTTC. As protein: CASSPGGPGSNTKGQYF.

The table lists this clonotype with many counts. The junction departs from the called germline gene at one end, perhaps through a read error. For the CDR3, the DNA is TGTGCCAGCAGCTTAGCAGGGGGCGACTATGGCTACACCTTC. Amino acid sequence: CASSLAGGDYGYTF. The V call is TRBV5-1, the J call TRBJ1-2; 8 nucleotides agree with TRBD1. Per the germline V gene, CDR1 is SGHRS and CDR2 is YFSETQ. The CDR3 runs 14 residues. Supplemented by reference TRBV5-1 and TRBJ1-2, the full variable domain reads KAGVTQTPRYLIKTRGQQVTLSCSPISGHRSVSWYQQTPGQGLQFLFEYFSETQRNKGNFPGRFSGRQFSNSRSEMNVSTLELGDSALYLCASSLAGGDYGYTFGSGTRLTVV.

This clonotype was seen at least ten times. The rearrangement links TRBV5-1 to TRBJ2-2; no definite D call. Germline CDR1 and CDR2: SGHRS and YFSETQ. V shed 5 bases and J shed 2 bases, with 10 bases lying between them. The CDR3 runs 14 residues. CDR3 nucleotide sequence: TGCGCCAGCAGGGCCGGATTAAACACCGGGGAGCTGTTTTTT. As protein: CASRAGLNTGELFF.

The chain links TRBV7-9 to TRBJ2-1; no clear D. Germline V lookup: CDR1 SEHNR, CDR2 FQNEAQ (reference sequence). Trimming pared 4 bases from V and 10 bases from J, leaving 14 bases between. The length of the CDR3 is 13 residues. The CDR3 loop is CASSSSLVGEQFF. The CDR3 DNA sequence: TGTGCCAGCAGCTCCTCGCTTGTAGGGGAGCAGTTCTTC.

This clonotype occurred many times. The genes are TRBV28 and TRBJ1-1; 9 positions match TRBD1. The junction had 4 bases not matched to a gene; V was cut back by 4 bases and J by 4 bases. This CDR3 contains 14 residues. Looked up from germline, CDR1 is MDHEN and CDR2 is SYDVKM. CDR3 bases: TGTGCCAGCAGTTACAGGGGGCGAAGCACTGAAGCTTTCTTT. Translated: CASSYRGRSTEAFF.

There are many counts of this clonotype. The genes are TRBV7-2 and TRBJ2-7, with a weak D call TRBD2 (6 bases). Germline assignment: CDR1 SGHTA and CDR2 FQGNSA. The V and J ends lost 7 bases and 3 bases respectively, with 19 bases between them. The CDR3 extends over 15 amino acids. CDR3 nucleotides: TGTGCCAGCACCACCCGACCGTTTAGCGGCTACGAGCAGTACTTC. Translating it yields CASTTRPFSGYEQYF.